This TCR beta chain appears in the sequencing data of a study of shared clonotypes between healthy human individuals. Study in general: Aged between 18 and 49, the donors were a couple of women and three men. The study, taken as a whole, reports: Measured sharing among donors was expected to vary with sequencing depth. About 5.2% was the fraction of naive CD4 clonotypes found shared across several donors.

This clone has just a few counts. Its target is not known. Sequenced by immunoSEQ multiplex PCR; TCRdb stores in-frame clones only, minus some. The sample contains millions of clones, about 92% of which appear only once. CDR3 length: 13 amino acids. CDR1 is SNHLY and CDR2 is FYNNEI in the germline V gene. V lost 5 bases and J 6 bases, leaving 13 bases between the germline ends. CD4+ cells were split into CD45RA+ naive and CD45RA-negative memory subsets. The chain couples TRBV2 to TRBJ1-1; perhaps TRBD1 as D (5 bases). The sample comprised naive CD4+ T cells sorted from blood. Subset: CD45RA+ positively selected. This clonotype was sampled from a man aged 18 to 30 in good health. CDR3 sequence: CASSSQGKAEAFF. The CDR3 region has the DNA TGTGCCAGCAGTTCCCAGGGTAAGGCTGAAGCTTTCTTT.